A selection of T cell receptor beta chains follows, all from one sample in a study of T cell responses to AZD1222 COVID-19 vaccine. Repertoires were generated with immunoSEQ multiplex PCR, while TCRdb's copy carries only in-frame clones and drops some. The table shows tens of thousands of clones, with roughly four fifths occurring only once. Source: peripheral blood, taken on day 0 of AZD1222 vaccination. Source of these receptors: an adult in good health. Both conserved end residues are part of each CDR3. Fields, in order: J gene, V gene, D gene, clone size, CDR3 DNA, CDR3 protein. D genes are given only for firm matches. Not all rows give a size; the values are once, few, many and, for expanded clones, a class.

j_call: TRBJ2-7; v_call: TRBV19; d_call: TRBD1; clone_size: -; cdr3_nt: TGTGCCAGCAAACCCGGACAGGGGGCCTACGAGCAGTACTTC; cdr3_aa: CASKPGQGAYEQYF
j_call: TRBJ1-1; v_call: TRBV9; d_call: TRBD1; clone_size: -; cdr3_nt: TGTGCCAGCAGCGCCTGGACAGGGAACACTGAAGCTTTCTTT; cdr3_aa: CASSAWTGNTEAFF
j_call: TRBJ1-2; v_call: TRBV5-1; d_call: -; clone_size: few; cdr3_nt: TGCGCCAGCACCATCAATGTGGGGGGTAACTATGGCTACACCTTC; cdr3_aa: CASTINVGGNYGYTF
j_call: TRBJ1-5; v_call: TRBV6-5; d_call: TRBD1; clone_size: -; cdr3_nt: TGTGCCAGCCTTTCCAGGACAGGGCTCAATCAGCCCCAGCATTTT; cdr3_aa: CASLSRTGLNQPQHF
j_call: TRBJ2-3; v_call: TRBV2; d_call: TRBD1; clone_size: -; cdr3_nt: TGTGCCAGCAGGGGACAGTCTAGCACAGATACGCAGTATTTT; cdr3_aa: CASRGQSSTDTQYF
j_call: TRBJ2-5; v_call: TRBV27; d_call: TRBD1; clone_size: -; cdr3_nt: TGTGCCAGCAGGGGACAGGGGCAGACCCAGTACTTC; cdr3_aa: CASRGQGQTQYF
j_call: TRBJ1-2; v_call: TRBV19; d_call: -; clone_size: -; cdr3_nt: TGTGCCAGTAGTATAAGGGCGACAGGAAACTTTTATGGCTACACCTTC; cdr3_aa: CASSIRATGNFYGYTF
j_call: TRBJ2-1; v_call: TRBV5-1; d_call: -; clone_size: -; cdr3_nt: TGCGCCAGCAGCTTGGTGGCAGGGAGCTCCTACAATGAGCAGTTCTTC; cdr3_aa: CASSLVAGSSYNEQFF
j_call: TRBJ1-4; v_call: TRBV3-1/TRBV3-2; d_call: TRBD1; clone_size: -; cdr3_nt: TGTGCCAGCAGCCAACCCGGGACAGGATGGTATGAAAAACTGTTTTTT; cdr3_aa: CASSQPGTGWYEKLFF
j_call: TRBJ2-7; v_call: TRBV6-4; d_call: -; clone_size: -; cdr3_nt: TGTGCCAGCAGGACCCCCAAGGGAGAGAACTACGAGCAGTACTTC; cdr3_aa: CASRTPKGENYEQYF
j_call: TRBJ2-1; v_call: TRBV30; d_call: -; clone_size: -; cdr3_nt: TGTGCCTGGAGGGACCACGGCGCCTATTCGCAGTTCTTC; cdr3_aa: CAWRDHGAYSQFF
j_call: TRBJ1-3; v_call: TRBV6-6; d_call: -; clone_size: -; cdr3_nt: TGTGCCAGCAGGTCGGACGGCTCTGGAAACACCATATATTTT; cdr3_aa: CASRSDGSGNTIYF
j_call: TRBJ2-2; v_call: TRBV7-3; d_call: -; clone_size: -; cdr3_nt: TGTGCCAGCAGCTTAATAGGAGGCCGCAACACCGGGGAGCTGTTTTTT; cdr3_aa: CASSLIGGRNTGELFF
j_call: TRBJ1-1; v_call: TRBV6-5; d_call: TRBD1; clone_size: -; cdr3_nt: TGTGCCAGCAGTCGGGGCGCAGGGGGCGCGTCTGAAGCTTTCTTT; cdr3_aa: CASSRGAGGASEAFF
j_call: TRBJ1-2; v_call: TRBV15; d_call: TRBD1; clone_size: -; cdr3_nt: TGTGCCACCAGCAGAGGACAGGGGGTTCGATATGGCTACACCTTC; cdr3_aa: CATSRGQGVRYGYTF
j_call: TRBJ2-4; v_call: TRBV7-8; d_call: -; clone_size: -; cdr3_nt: TGTGCCAGCAGCTTAGAGGACGGAGCCAAAAACATTCAGTACTTC; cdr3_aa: CASSLEDGAKNIQYF
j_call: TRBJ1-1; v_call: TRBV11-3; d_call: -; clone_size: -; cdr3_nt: TGTGCCAGCAGCCTGACAGTGAACACTGAAGCTTTCTTT; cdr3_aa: CASSLTVNTEAFF
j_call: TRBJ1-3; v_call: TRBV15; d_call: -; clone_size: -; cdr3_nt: TGTGCCACCAGCAGAGATTACGAGGAAGGAACCATATATTTT; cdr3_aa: CATSRDYEEGTIYF
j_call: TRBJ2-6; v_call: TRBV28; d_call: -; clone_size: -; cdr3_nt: TGTGCCAGCAGTTTACTGGCAACACGCTCTGGGGCCAACGTCCTGACTTTC; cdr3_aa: CASSLLATRSGANVLTF
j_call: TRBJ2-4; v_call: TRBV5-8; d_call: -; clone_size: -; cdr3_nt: TGTGCCAGCAGCCTGGGACGGACACTAGCCAAAAACATTCAGTACTTC; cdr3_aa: CASSLGRTLAKNIQYF
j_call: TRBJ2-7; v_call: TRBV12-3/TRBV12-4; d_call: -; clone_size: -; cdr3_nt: TGTGCCAGCAGTTTGGGGACCTACGAGCAGTACTTC; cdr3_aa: CASSLGTYEQYF
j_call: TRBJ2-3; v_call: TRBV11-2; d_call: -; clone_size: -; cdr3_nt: TGTGCCAGCAGCTTAGTAATAGGGTCTAGCACAGATACGCAGTATTTT; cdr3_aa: CASSLVIGSSTDTQYF
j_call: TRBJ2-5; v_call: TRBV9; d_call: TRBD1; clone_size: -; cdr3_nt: TGTGCCAGCAGCGTTGACAGGGGGCTTTTGGAGACCCAGTACTTC; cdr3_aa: CASSVDRGLLETQYF
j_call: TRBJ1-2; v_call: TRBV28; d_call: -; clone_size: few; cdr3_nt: TGTGCCAGCAGTCTTTACCCCGGGAACGGATATGGCTACACCTTC; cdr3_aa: CASSLYPGNGYGYTF
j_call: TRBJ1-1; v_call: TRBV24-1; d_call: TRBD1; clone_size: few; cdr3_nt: TGTGCCACCAGGGGGACAGGGGATGGGACTGAAGCTTTCTTT; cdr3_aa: CATRGTGDGTEAFF
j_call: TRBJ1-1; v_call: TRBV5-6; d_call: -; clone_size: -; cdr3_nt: TGTGCCAGCAGAGAATCCCTGGGGATTGAAGCTTTCTTT; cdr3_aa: CASRESLGIEAFF
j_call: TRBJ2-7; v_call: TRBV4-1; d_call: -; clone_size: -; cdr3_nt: TGCGCCAGCAGCCAAGATCTTCGGAAGACAGTCTACGAGCAGTACTTC; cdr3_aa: CASSQDLRKTVYEQYF
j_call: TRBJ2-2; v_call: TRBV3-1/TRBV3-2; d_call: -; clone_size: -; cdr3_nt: TGTGCCAGCAGCCAAGAGCAGCCCATAAGCACCGGGGAGCTGTTTTTT; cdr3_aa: CASSQEQPISTGELFF
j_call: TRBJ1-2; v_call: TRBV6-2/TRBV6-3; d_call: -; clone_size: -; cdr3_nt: TGTGCCAGCAGTTACTCGTTTCCGAGAGAGGACGTTGGGTATGGCTACACCTTC; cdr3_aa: CASSYSFPREDVGYGYTF
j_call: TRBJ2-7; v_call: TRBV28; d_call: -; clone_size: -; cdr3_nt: TGTGCCAGCACCCTCGGGGGGCTGCGGGAGCAGTACTTC; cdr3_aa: CASTLGGLREQYF
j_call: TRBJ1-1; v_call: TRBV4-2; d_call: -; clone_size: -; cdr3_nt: TGTGCCAGCAGCCAAGATATCGGTGTCAGGGACGTTTTCTTT; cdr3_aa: CASSQDIGVRDVFF
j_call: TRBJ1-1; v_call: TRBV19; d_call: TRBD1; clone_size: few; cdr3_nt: TGTGCCAGTAGTATTACAGGGGAGGTCACTGAAGCTTTCTTT; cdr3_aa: CASSITGEVTEAFF
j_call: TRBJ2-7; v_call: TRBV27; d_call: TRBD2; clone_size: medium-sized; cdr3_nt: TGTGCCAGCAGCACCCGCCGGACTAGTAGCTACGAGCAGTACTTC; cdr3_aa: CASSTRRTSSYEQYF
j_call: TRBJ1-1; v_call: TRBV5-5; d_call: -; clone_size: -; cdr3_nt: TGTGCCAGCAGCCCTTTGACTGAAGCTTTCTTT; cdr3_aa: CASSPLTEAFF
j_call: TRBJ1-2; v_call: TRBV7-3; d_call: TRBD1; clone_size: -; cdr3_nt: TGTGCCAGCAGCTTGGCGGGGACAGCCAACTATGGCTACACCTTC; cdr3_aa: CASSLAGTANYGYTF
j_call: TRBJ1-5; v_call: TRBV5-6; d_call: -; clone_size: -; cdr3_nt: TGTGCCAGCAGCTTTCAGGGGAACCCGGGACAGCCCCAGCATTTT; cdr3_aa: CASSFQGNPGQPQHF
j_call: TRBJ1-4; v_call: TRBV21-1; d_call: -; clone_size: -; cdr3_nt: TGTGCCAGCAGCAAAAGAGGCAGGGAGAAGGATGAAAAACTGTTTTTT; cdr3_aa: CASSKRGREKDEKLFF
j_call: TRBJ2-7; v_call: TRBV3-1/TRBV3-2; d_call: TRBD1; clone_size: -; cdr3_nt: TGTGCCAGCAGCCAAGGAGGACAGGGTCTCTACGAGCAGTACTTC; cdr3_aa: CASSQGGQGLYEQYF
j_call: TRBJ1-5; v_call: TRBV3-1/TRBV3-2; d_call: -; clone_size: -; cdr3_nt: TGTGCCAGCAGCCAAGGCACAGGGAGCGGTCAGCCCCAGCATTTT; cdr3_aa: CASSQGTGSGQPQHF
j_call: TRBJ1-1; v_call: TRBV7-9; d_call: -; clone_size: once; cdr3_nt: TGTGCCAGCCAGCCCAACAGGGAGAACACTGAAGCTTTCTTT; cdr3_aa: CASQPNRENTEAFF
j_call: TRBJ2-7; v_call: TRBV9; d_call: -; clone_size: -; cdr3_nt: TGTGCCAGCAGCGAGGCCCCCGGGGCCTACGAGCAGTACTTC; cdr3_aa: CASSEAPGAYEQYF
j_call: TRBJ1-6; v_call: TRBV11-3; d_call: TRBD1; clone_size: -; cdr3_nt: TGTGCCAGCAGCTCCACGGCATCGGGACAGGGACTTTCACCCCTCCACTTT; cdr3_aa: CASSSTASGQGLSPLHF
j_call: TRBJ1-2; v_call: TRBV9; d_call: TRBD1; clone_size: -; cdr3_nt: TGTGCCAGCAGCCCCGGGACAGGCCCTAACTATGGCTACACCTTC; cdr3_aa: CASSPGTGPNYGYTF
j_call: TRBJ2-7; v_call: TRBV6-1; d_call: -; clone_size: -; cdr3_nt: TGTGCCAGCAGTGAAACCGACACAGCAAGCTACGAGCAGTACTTC; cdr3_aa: CASSETDTASYEQYF
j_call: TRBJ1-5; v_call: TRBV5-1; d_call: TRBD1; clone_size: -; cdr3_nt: TGCGCCAGCAGCCCCGGGACAGGGGCGGCGGAGCCCCAGCATTTT; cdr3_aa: CASSPGTGAAEPQHF
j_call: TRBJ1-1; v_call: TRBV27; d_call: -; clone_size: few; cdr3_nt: TGTGCCAGCAGTATACGACAGGCCCGGAACACTGAAGCTTTCTTT; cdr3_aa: CASSIRQARNTEAFF
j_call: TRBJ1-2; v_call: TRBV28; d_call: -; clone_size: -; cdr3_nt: TGTGCCAGCAGTTCTCCCCGAGGGATCCACTATGGCTACACCTTC; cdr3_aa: CASSSPRGIHYGYTF
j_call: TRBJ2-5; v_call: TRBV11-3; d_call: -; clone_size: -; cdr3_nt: TGTGCCAGCAGACGACAGGGAGGCCCCGAAGAGACCCAGTACTTC; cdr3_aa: CASRRQGGPEETQYF
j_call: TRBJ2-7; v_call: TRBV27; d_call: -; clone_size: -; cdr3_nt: TGTGCCAGCAGTTTAAACACATACCACGAGCAGTACTTC; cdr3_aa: CASSLNTYHEQYF
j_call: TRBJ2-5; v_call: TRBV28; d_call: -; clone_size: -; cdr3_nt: TGTGCCAGCAGTTTAGGCCAAGAGACCCAGTACTTC; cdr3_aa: CASSLGQETQYF
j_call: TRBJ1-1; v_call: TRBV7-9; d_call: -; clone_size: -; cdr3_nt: TGTGCCAGCAGCCCGAGGGGGAACACTGAAGCTTTCTTT; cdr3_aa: CASSPRGNTEAFF
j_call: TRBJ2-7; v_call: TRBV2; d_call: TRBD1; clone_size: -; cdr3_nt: TGTGCCAGCAGGCCCGGCAGGACAGGTAGCTACGAGCAGTACTTC; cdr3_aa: CASRPGRTGSYEQYF
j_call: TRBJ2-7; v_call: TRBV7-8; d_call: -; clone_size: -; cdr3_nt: TGTGCCAGCAGCTTTAACTACGAGCAGTACTTC; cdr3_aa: CASSFNYEQYF
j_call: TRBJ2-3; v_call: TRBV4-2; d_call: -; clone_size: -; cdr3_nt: TGTGCCAGCAGCCAAACAGTAAGCATCACAGATACGCAGTATTTT; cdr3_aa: CASSQTVSITDTQYF
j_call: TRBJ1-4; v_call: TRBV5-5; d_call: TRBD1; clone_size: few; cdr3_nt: TGTGCCAGCAGATTGTCACCGGGACAGGGGGGTGAAAAACTGTTTTTT; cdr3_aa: CASRLSPGQGGEKLFF